The sequence of this T cell receptor (beta chain) was determined in a study of immune evolution from preneoplasia to lung adenocarcinoma. Each case's diagnosis was confirmed by two pathologists on H&E. Macro-dissection enriched premalignant or tumor cells before nucleic acid extraction. As regards this clone: Without the conserved terminal phenylalanine or tryptophan, this CDR3 likely stems from a read error.

Clones were read by immunoSEQ multiplex PCR, and TCRdb kept only the in-frame ones, dropping some. Of about 4,300 clones listed, approximately 88% are singletons. The material sequenced was FFPE lung adenocarcinoma in situ tissue. The TCR originated in a person aged 55-80 years with lung adenocarcinoma.

Here the CDR3 reads CASSYTSGGSGELFS. As DNA, the CDR3 is TGTGCCAGCAGTTATACTAGCGGGGGCTCCGGGGAGCTGTTTTCT. The gene calls are TRBV28 and TRBJ2-2, with 11 nucleotides matching TRBD2. This CDR3 region has 15 residues. V lost 4 bases, J lost 6 bases, and 4 bases stayed unmatched. CDR1 and CDR2 (germline): MDHEN, SYDVKM.